A single sample gave rise to the 9 T cell receptor beta chains below, sequenced in a study of beta chain features in type 1 diabetes. Expressed TCRB transcripts got sequenced, as all isolated RNA was reverse transcribed. This table comes from immunoSEQ multiplex PCR, and its TCRdb copy is limited to in-frame clones, with some not included. The table includes fewer than 250,000 clones, 9.6% detected once. The specimen was naive CD4+ T cells from blood. The origin of the receptors is a woman younger than 30 in good health.

This clone showed up just a few times. The rearrangement uses TRBV7-6 and TRBJ2-5, with 7 nucleotides matching TRBD1. Germline V lookup: CDR1 SGHVS, CDR2 FNYEAQ. The CDR3 extends over 14 amino acids. V lost 5 bases to trimming and J lost 5 bases; unmatched junction nucleotides: 8. CDR3 sequence: CASSPPTGWETQYF. The CDR3 bases are TGTGCCAGCAGCCCCCCGACAGGGTGGGAGACCCAGTACTTC.

This clone turned up a few times. The rearrangement links TRBV5-1 to TRBJ2-3; D gene ambiguous. The CDR3 runs 14 residues. The germline V gene encodes CDR1 SGHRS and CDR2 YFSETQ. The ends were cut back, 0 bases at V and 2 bases at J, with 7 bases in the middle. CDR3 amino acids: CASSLGANTDTQYF. The CDR3 bases are TGCGCCAGCAGCTTGGGGGCCAACACAGATACGCAGTATTTT.

The chain combines TRBV15 with TRBJ1-1; 7 bases are shared with TRBD1. Germline V gene data show CDR1 as LNHNV and CDR2 as YYDKDF (reference sequence). V shed 5 bases and J 5 bases; nucleotides not matched to a gene: 8. The CDR3 loop spans 14 amino acids. The chain's CDR3 is CATSWQQGQTEAFF. CDR3 sequence (DNA): TGTGCCACCAGCTGGCAACAGGGACAGACTGAAGCTTTCTTT.

The V and J genes are TRBV5-1 and TRBJ2-1; 7 bases align to TRBD2. The J segment lost 6 bases and the V segment lost 1 base, leaving 4 bases of the junction unmatched. The V gene's germline CDR1 is SGHRS and CDR2 YFSETQ. The CDR3 consists of 14 residues. CDR3 sequence: CASSLQGGRNEQFF. DNA of the CDR3: TGCGCCAGCAGCTTGCAGGGAGGGCGCAATGAGCAGTTCTTC.

This clone was found a few times. The chain is built from TRBV5-1 and TRBJ2-3; TRBD2 matches 11 bases. J was trimmed by 8 bases and V by 6 bases; bases with no gene match: 8. The CDR3 runs 14 residues. Germline assignment: CDR1 SGHRS and CDR2 YFSETQ. Here the CDR3 reads CASMTSGNEGTQYF. The CDR3 coding sequence is TGCGCCAGCATGACTAGCGGGAATGAGGGTACGCAGTATTTT.

The rearrangement joins TRBV7-8 to TRBJ2-1, with D perhaps TRBD2 (5 bases). The CDR3 is 16 amino acids. The germline V and J ends were trimmed by 0 bases and 1 base, with 10 bases remaining between them. The germline V gene encodes CDR1 SGHVS and CDR2 FQNEAQ. CDR3: CASSLASSRSYNEQFF. The DNA for the CDR3 is TGTGCCAGCAGCTTAGCGTCTAGCCGTTCCTACAATGAGCAGTTCTTC.

The CDR3 nucleotides are TGTGCCAGCAGCCTAGGGACAGGGACTAGCTACGAGCAGTACTTC. It translates to CASSLGTGTSYEQYF. The gene calls are TRBV5-4 and TRBJ2-7; a weak D match, TRBD1 (9 bases). CDR3 length equals 15 residues. Per germline, CDR1 SGHNT and CDR2 YYREEE (reference sequence). Trimming removed 4 bases from V and 3 bases from J, with 17 bases in between.

This clone was seen a handful of times. The CDR3 loop is CASSPGTGVNQPQHF. The CDR3 region has the DNA TGTGCCAGCAGTCCCGGGACAGGGGTCAATCAGCCCCAGCATTTT. The chain couples TRBV6-5 to TRBJ1-5, with 10 bases fitting TRBD1. Germline values: CDR1 MNHEY, CDR2 SVGAGI. CDR3 length: 15 amino acids. Losses at the gene ends were 5 bases for V and 3 bases for J; bases not matched to a gene: 4.

This clone was seen only a few times. This chain joins TRBV6-5 and TRBJ1-2; no clear D gene. This CDR3 has 14 residues. Trimming removed 5 bases from V and 0 bases from J, with 10 bases in between. Germline V lookup: CDR1 MNHEY, CDR2 SVGAGI. For the CDR3, the DNA is TGTGCCAGCAGTCGTACTGGTCCTAACTATGGCTACACCTTC. Encoded protein: CASSRTGPNYGYTF.